The next 26 T cell receptor beta chains were all read from a single sample in a study of blood T cell repertoires in COVID-19. Here immunoSEQ multiplex PCR was the method, and the copy in TCRdb shows in-frame clones only, minus some. The table lists over 90,000 clones, more than 70% of them singletons, with 17% in the top ten. The specimen was peripheral blood. The receptors shown here come from a woman aged 80 or over in a cohort sampled during active COVID-19.

The rearrangement uses TRBV7-2 and TRBJ2-1, with TRBD2 matching over 8 bases. V was clipped by 5 bases and J by 2 bases; unmatched bases: 14. This CDR3 has 18 amino acids. In germline, CDR1 is SGHTA, CDR2 FQGNSA. The CDR3 protein is CASSTRPLAGSTYNEQFF. In nucleotides, the CDR3 is TGTGCCAGCAGCACGCGGCCATTAGCGGGATCCACCTACAATGAGCAGTTCTTC.

This rearrangement joins TRBV11-3 to TRBJ2-1; TRBD1 might be the D (7 bases). This CDR3 comprises 17 residues. The V end was cut by 4 bases, the J end by 9 bases, with 25 bases between. Germline CDR1 reads SGHNT; CDR2 reads YENEEA. CDR3 coding DNA: TGTGCCAGCAGCTCCGAGGGGGCCTTTGCGGGGTTCGGTGAGCAGTTCTTC. It specifies CASSSEGAFAGFGEQFF.

The V call is TRBV7-9, the J call TRBJ2-1; 9 positions agree with TRBD1. The CDR3 loop spans 18 amino acids. The V gene end was trimmed by 1 base and the J gene end by 5 bases; junction bases not matched to a gene: 12. Germline assignment: CDR1 SEHNR and CDR2 FQNEAQ (reference sequence). CDR3 region: CASSLVPWKDRGHNEQFF. CDR3 DNA: TGTGCCAGCAGCTTAGTTCCCTGGAAGGACAGGGGCCACAATGAGCAGTTCTTC.

The chain combines TRBV28 with TRBJ1-1, with D unresolved. Trimming cost V 1 base and J 3 bases, with 9 bases left between them. Germline values: CDR1 MDHEN, CDR2 SYDVKM. This CDR3 is built from 14 residues. The CDR3 sequence: CASSLYGEDTEAFF. CDR3 in DNA: TGTGCCAGCAGTTTATACGGCGAGGACACTGAAGCTTTCTTT.

CDR3 bases: TGTGCCAGCAGGCAGGGCCCCTACGAGCAGTACTTC. This codes for CASRQGPYEQYF. This rearrangement joins TRBV2 to TRBJ2-7, with D perhaps TRBD1 (5 bases). Germline-derived CDR1 and CDR2 are SNHLY and FYNNEI. V was shortened by 6 bases and J by 2 bases, with 8 bases between the two germline ends. This CDR3 comprises 12 residues.

The chain uses TRBV5-6 and TRBJ1-2; maybe TRBD1 (6 bases). CDR1 SGHDT and CDR2 YYEEEE come from the germline V gene. Trimming pared 3 bases from V and 0 bases from J, leaving 15 bases between. The CDR3 sequence is 16 residues long. The CDR3 nucleotides read TGTGCCAGCAGCTCCAGGGGACATTTTGCTAACTATGGCTACACCTTC. It is translated as CASSSRGHFANYGYTF.

The chain carries TRBV5-1 and TRBJ2-2; TRBD2 matches at 15 bases. The length of the CDR3 is 18 residues. With 2 bases clipped from V and 2 bases from J, the junction kept 4 bases outside the gene matches. Germline V gives CDR1 SGHRS, CDR2 YFSETQ. CDR3 loop: CASSLGTSGGPNTGELFF. CDR3 coding DNA: TGCGCCAGCAGCTTAGGGACTAGCGGGGGGCCCAACACCGGGGAGCTGTTTTTT.

The chain combines TRBV27 with TRBJ1-2, with 8 bases aligning to TRBD1. The CDR3 covers 14 residues. Germline CDR1 MNHEY, CDR2 SMNVEV (reference sequence). V shed 4 bases, J shed 7 bases, and the junction held 8 bases outside the gene matches. CDR3 nucleotide sequence: TGTGCCAGCAGTTCTCAAGACAGGGGCGCTGGCTACACCTTC. This translates into CASSSQDRGAGYTF.

The rearrangement links TRBV10-3 to TRBJ1-5; unclear D gene. The germline V and J ends were trimmed by 2 bases and 1 base, with 9 bases remaining between them. Germline V gene lookup returns CDR1 ENHRY and CDR2 SYGVKD. This CDR3 spans 15 amino acids. The CDR3 protein is CAISEDGFSNQPQHF. The CDR3 nucleotides read TGTGCCATCAGTGAGGACGGGTTCAGCAATCAGCCCCAGCATTTT.

The chain joins TRBV7-3 to TRBJ1-1, with D possibly being TRBD1 (6 bases). CDR1 SGHTA and CDR2 FQGTGA come from the germline V gene. The CDR3 runs to 15 residues. Trimming left V 5 bases short and J 0 bases short, with 13 bases between. As DNA, the CDR3 is TGTGCCAGCAGCCCCGTGGGGGCGATGAACACTGAAGCTTTCTTT. Protein sequence: CASSPVGAMNTEAFF.

The chain uses TRBV19 and TRBJ2-1; 7 nucleotides agree with TRBD1. CDR3 length equals 17 residues. The junction had 19 bases not matched to a gene; V was cut back by 6 bases and J by 8 bases. Germline V lookup: CDR1 LNHDA, CDR2 SQIVND (reference sequence). CDR3 sequence: CASSSIARRGQEDEQFF. CDR3 nucleotides: TGTGCCAGTAGCAGTATAGCCCGAAGAGGACAGGAAGATGAGCAGTTCTTC.

This clone occurred once. The chain recombines TRBV5-1 with TRBJ2-3; D remains ambiguous. Germline V lookup: CDR1 SGHRS, CDR2 YFSETQ. The CDR3 loop spans 16 amino acids. V was shortened by 0 bases and J by 1 base, with 12 bases between the two germline ends. CDR3 nucleotides: TGCGCCAGCAGCTTGGGAGACTTAGCAGGCACAGATACGCAGTATTTT. It yields the protein CASSLGDLAGTDTQYF.

The V gene is TRBV11-2, the J gene TRBJ2-3, with TRBD1 identical over 9 bases. Germline V CDR1 and CDR2: SGHAT, FQNNGV. V gave up 2 bases and J gave up 3 bases; unmatched junction bases: 12. This CDR3 spans 18 amino acids. This CDR3 is CASSLKPPGTGKTDTQYF. The CDR3, as DNA: TGTGCCAGCAGCTTAAAACCCCCCGGGACAGGGAAGACAGATACGCAGTATTTT.

This chain links TRBV7-6 with TRBJ1-5; D not resolved. Trimming removed 1 base from V and 0 bases from J, with 7 bases in between. Germline V gene sequence: CDR1 SGHVS, CDR2 FNYEAQ. The CDR3 is 15 amino acids. The CDR3 loop is CASSLDTNSNQPQHF. Here the CDR3 DNA reads TGTGCCAGCAGCTTAGACACAAATAGCAATCAGCCCCAGCATTTT.

The chain recombines TRBV27 with TRBJ1-1, with 10 positions matching TRBD1. Per the germline V gene, CDR1 is MNHEY and CDR2 is SMNVEV (reference sequence). There are 15 residues in the CDR3. J lost 3 bases, V lost 5 bases, and 6 bases had no gene match. The CDR3 coding sequence is TGTGCCAGCAGTACCTCTGGACAGGGGGACACTGAAGCTTTCTTT. Residues: CASSTSGQGDTEAFF.

The chain recombines TRBV7-2 with TRBJ2-1; D call uncertain. V lost 6 bases and J 10 bases, leaving 16 bases between the germline ends. The CDR3 is made up of 13 amino acids. Germline V gene data show CDR1 as SGHTA and CDR2 as FQGNSA. The CDR3 here is CASSPYLTPEQFF. The CDR3, as DNA: TGTGCCAGCAGTCCCTACCTCACTCCAGAGCAGTTCTTC. The variable domain in full, completed from reference TRBV7-2 and TRBJ2-1, reads GAGVSQSPSNKVTEKGKDVELRCDPISGHTALYWYRQSLGQGLEFLIYFQGNSAPDKSGLPSDRFSAERTGGSVSTLTIQRTQQEDSAVYLCASSPYLTPEQFFGPGTRLTVL.

Concerning this clone itself: The same CDR3 is also encoded by other DNA sequences in this sample. The chain joins TRBV20-1 to TRBJ2-7; D not certain. CDR3 length: 11 residues. The germline V gene encodes CDR1 DFQATT and CDR2 SNEGSKA (reference sequence). V was clipped by 6 bases and J by 4 bases, with 10 bases between them. CDR3 DNA sequence: TGCAGTGCCTCCGACGGGTACGAGCAGTACTTC. The encoded protein is CSASDGYEQYF.

Only a few counts were recorded for this clone. The chain recombines TRBV2 with TRBJ1-1, with D possibly being TRBD1 (5 bases). V lost 10 bases, J lost 0 bases, and 15 bases lay in between. There are 14 residues in the CDR3. The germline CDR1 and CDR2 sequences are SNHLY and FYNNEI. Here the CDR3 DNA reads TGTGCCACCTCGAGGCAGGGCATGAACACTGAAGCTTTCTTT. It is translated as CATSRQGMNTEAFF.

The V gene is TRBV18, the J gene TRBJ1-6; perhaps TRBD1 as D (5 bases). The CDR3 spans 14 residues. Germline loops: CDR1 KGHSH, CDR2 LQKENI. The V gene lost 3 bases and the J gene lost 8 bases, with 11 bases spanning the gap. The CDR3 coding sequence is TGTGCCAGCTCACCCAAGGGGAGGGATTCACCCCTCCACTTT. The encoded protein is CASSPKGRDSPLHF.

This clone was observed once. The chain joins TRBV19 to TRBJ2-1; 8 bases map to TRBD1. Losses at the gene ends were 5 bases for V and 5 bases for J; bases not matched to a gene: 8. This CDR3 has 15 residues. CDR1 LNHDA and CDR2 SQIVND come from the germline V gene (reference sequence). The chain's CDR3 is CASSLPGTGNNEQFF. The CDR3 nucleotides are TGTGCCAGTAGTCTCCCCGGGACAGGTAACAATGAGCAGTTCTTC.

The CDR3 loop is CASSIRGEGTGELFF. CDR3 coding DNA: TGTGCCAGTAGTATACGCGGAGAGGGTACCGGGGAGCTGTTTTTT. This chain links TRBV19 with TRBJ2-2; possibly TRBD2 for D (5 bases). The CDR3 consists of 15 residues. Germline CDR1 LNHDA, CDR2 SQIVND (reference sequence). V was cut by 2 bases and J by 5 bases, with 12 bases left in between. The full variable domain, with the rest looked up from reference TRBV19 and TRBJ2-2, is DGGITQSPKYLFRKEGQNVTLSCEQNLNHDAMYWYRQDPGQGLRLIYYSQIVNDFQKGDIAEGYSVSREKKESFPLTVTSAQKNPTAFYLCASSIRGEGTGELFFGEGSRLTVL.

V and J are TRBV25-1 and TRBJ1-1; the D gene is possibly TRBD1 (5 bases). V gave up 8 bases and J gave up 4 bases, with 23 bases separating them. This CDR3 comprises 16 residues. Germline CDR1 is MGHDK and CDR2 is SYGVNS. The chain's CDR3 is CASGPGTIHFGTEAFF. CDR3 coding DNA: TGTGCCAGCGGACCCGGGACTATTCATTTCGGCACTGAAGCTTTCTTT.

This clone appeared a single time. This chain uses TRBV3-1 (or the pseudogene TRBV3-2) with TRBJ1-4, with D perhaps TRBD1 (6 bases). CDR3 length: 19 amino acids. The germline gives CDR1 LGHDT, CDR2 YNNKEL (reference sequence). The germline V and J ends were trimmed by 2 bases and 8 bases, with 27 bases remaining between them. CDR3 sequence reads: CASSQYPGHRALSVEKLFF. The CDR3 nucleotides read TGTGCCAGCAGCCAATACCCTGGGCACAGGGCTCTTTCCGTCGAAAAACTGTTTTTT.

This chain connects TRBV7-2 to TRBJ1-5, with D tentatively TRBD1 (5 bases). The CDR3 totals 16 residues. V was shortened by 4 bases and J by 6 bases, with 19 bases between the two germline ends. Germline CDR1 and CDR2: SGHTA and FQGNSA. Here the CDR3 DNA reads TGTGCCAGCAGCTGGGGACTGGGGAGGGCGGGTCAGCCCCAGCATTTT. Its translation is CASSWGLGRAGQPQHF.

The chain recombines TRBV19 with TRBJ2-7; D perhaps matches TRBD2 (5 bases). The CDR3 extends over 14 amino acids. The V end lost 5 bases, the J end lost 7 bases, and 18 bases lay between the germline ends. Looked up from germline, CDR1 is LNHDA and CDR2 is SQIVND (reference sequence). The CDR3 DNA reads TGTGCCAGTAGTTATTCCTGGGAGAGTCGGGAGCAGTACTTC. Translation gives CASSYSWESREQYF. The variable domain in full, with the rest retrieved from reference TRBV19 and TRBJ2-7, is DGGITQSPKYLFRKEGQNVTLSCEQNLNHDAMYWYRQDPGQGLRLIYYSQIVNDFQKGDIAEGYSVSREKKESFPLTVTSAQKNPTAFYLCASSYSWESREQYFGPGTRLTVT.

J is TRBJ2-4 and V is TRBV13; weak D call: TRBD1 (5 bases). This CDR3 has 14 amino acids. Germline V gene lookup returns CDR1 PRHDT and CDR2 FYEKMQ (reference sequence). The V end was cut by 1 base, the J end by 2 bases, with 6 bases between. CDR3 residues: CASSLEGSKNIQYF. The CDR3, as DNA: TGTGCCAGCAGCTTAGAGGGGTCCAAAAACATTCAGTACTTC.